A selection of T cell receptor beta chains follows, all from one sample in a study of T cell responses to AZD1222 COVID-19 vaccine. The assay was immunoSEQ multiplex PCR, and TCRdb's table has in-frame clones only and misses some. The sample has approximately 120,000 clones, approximately 90% seen once. The specimen comprised peripheral blood, sampled on day 0 of AZD1222 vaccination. The receptors originated from an adult in good health. The CDR3 runs from the conserved cysteine through the conserved F or W. D genes are given only for firm matches. Expanded clones get a size class; other rows say once, few or many, or leave the size out.

d_gene	v_gene	j_gene	abundance	CDR3nt	CDR3aa
-	TRBV9	TRBJ2-7	-	TGTGCCAGCAGCGTAGGCAAAGGGCCCAGCTCCTACGAGCAGTACTTC	CASSVGKGPSSYEQYF
-	TRBV5-1	TRBJ1-3	-	TGCGCCAGCAGCCCGATTGGGACTGGAAACACCATATATTTT	CASSPIGTGNTIYF
TRBD1	TRBV27	TRBJ2-7	-	TGTGCCAGCGCGACAGGGGGGGACGAGCAGTACTTC	CASATGGDEQYF
TRBD1	TRBV5-1	TRBJ2-5	-	TGCGCCAGCAGCTTTGGGACAGCCGAAGAGACCCAGTACTTC	CASSFGTAEETQYF
-	TRBV6-5	TRBJ1-2	-	TGTGCCAGCAGCCGCGGGGGAGGGCTAGGCTATGGCTACACCTTC	CASSRGGGLGYGYTF
-	TRBV9	TRBJ2-3	-	TGTGCCAGCAGCGTGCAGAACACAGATACGCAGTATTTT	CASSVQNTDTQYF
-	TRBV5-4	TRBJ2-7	-	TGTGCCAGCAGCGGCCGGGACAACTACGAGCAGTACTTC	CASSGRDNYEQYF
TRBD2	TRBV13	TRBJ2-1	-	TGTGCCAGCAGCTACCGCAGCGGGAGCGGTTCTTGGAATGAGCAGTTCTTC	CASSYRSGSGSWNEQFF
TRBD1	TRBV24-1	TRBJ2-7	-	TGTGCCACCAGTTATACAGGGGGCTACGAGCAGTACTTC	CATSYTGGYEQYF
TRBD1	TRBV16	TRBJ1-6	-	TGTGCCAGCAGCCACGGGACAGGGAACAATTCACCCCTCCACTTT	CASSHGTGNNSPLHF
-	TRBV9	TRBJ1-2	-	TGTGCCAGCAGCTTGGCAGGGTCTGGCTACACCTTC	CASSLAGSGYTF
-	TRBV7-2	TRBJ1-3	-	TGTGCCAGCAGCTTAGCGCTGGGGGGCGGAAACACCATATATTTT	CASSLALGGGNTIYF
-	TRBV7-2	TRBJ2-6	once	TGTGCCAGCAGCTTCTGGCTCTCTGGGGCCAACGTCCTGACTTTC	CASSFWLSGANVLTF
-	TRBV24-1	TRBJ2-2	once	TGTGCCACCAGTGATTTCGGGGGGCCGGCCGGGGAGCTGTTTTTT	CATSDFGGPAGELFF